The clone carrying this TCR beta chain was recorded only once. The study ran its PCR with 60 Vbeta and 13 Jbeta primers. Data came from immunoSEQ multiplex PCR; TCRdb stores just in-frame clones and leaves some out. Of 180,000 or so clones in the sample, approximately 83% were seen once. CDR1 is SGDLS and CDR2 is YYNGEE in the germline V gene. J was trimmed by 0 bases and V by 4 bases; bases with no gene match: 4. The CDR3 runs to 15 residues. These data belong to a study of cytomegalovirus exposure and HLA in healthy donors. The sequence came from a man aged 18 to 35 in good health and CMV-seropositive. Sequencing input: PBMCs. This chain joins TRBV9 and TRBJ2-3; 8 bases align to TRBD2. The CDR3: CASSSLAGSTDTQYF. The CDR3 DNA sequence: TGTGCCAGCAGCTCCTTAGCGGGGAGCACAGATACGCAGTATTTT. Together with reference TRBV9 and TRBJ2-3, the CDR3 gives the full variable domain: DSGVTQTPKHLITATGQRVTLRCSPRSGDLSVYWYQQSLDQGLQFLIQYYNGEERAKGNILERFSAQQFPDLHSELNLSSLELGDSALYFCASSSLAGSTDTQYFGPGTRLTVL.